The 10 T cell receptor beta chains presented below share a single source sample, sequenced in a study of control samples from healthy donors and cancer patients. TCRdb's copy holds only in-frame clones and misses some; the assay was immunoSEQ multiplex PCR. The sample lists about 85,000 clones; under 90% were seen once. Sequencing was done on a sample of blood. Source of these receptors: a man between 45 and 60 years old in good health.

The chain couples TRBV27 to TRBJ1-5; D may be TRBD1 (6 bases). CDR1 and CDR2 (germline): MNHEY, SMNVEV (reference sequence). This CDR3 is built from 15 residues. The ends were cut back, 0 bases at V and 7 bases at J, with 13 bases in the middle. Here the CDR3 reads CASSLSAGEGQPQHF. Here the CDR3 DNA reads TGTGCCAGCAGTTTATCAGCAGGGGAGGGACAGCCCCAGCATTTT.

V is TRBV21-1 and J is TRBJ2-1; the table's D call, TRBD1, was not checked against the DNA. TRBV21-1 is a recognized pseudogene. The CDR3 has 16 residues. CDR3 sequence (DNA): TGTGCCAGCACCCCCAGAGGGGGCTCAGTCTACAATGAGCAGTTCTTC. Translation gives CASTPRGGSVYNEQFF.

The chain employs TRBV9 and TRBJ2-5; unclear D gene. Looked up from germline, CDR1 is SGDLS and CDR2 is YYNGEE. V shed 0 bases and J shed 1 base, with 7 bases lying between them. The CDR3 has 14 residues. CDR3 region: CASSVEPAQETQYF. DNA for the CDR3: TGTGCCAGCAGCGTAGAGCCGGCCCAAGAGACCCAGTACTTC.

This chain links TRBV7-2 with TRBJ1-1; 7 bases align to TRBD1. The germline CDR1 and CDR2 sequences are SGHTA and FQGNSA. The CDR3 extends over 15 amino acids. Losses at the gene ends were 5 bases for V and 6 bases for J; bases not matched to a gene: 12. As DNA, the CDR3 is TGTGCCAGCAGCCTATCAGGACAGGCGATTCCTGAAGCTTTCTTT. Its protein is CASSLSGQAIPEAFF.

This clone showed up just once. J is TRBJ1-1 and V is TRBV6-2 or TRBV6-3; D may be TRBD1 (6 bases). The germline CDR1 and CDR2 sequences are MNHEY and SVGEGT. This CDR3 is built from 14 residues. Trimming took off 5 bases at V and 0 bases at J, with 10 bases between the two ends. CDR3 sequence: CASSRDMMNTEAFF. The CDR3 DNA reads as TGTGCCAGCAGTAGGGACATGATGAACACTGAAGCTTTCTTT.

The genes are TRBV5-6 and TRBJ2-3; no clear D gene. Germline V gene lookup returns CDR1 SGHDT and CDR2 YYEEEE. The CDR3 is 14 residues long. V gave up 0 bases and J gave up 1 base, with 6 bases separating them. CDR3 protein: CASSLVRGTDTQYF. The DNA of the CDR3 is TGTGCCAGCAGCTTGGTTAGGGGCACAGATACGCAGTATTTT.

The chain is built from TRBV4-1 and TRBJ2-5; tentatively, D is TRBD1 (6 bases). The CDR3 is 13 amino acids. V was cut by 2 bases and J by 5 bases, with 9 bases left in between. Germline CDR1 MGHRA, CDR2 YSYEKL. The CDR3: CASSQNTGETQYF. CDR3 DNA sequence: TGCGCCAGCAGCCAAAATACAGGGGAGACCCAGTACTTC.

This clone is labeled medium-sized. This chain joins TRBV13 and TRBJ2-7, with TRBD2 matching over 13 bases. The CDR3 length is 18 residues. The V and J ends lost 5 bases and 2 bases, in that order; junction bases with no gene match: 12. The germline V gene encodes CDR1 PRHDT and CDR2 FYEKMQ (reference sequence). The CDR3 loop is CASSGGGTSGNHAYEQYF. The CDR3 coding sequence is TGTGCCAGCAGCGGCGGGGGGACTAGCGGGAATCACGCCTACGAGCAGTACTTC.

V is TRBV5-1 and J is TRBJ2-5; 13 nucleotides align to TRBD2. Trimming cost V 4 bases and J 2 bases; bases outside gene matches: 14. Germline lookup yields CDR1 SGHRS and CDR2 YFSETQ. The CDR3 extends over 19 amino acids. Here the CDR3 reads CASSNGLAGDRNNQETQYF. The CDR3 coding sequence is TGCGCCAGCAGCAACGGACTAGCGGGGGACCGGAACAATCAAGAGACCCAGTACTTC. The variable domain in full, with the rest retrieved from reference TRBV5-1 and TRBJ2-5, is KAGVTQTPRYLIKTRGQQVTLSCSPISGHRSVSWYQQTPGQGLQFLFEYFSETQRNKGNFPGRFSGRQFSNSRSEMNVSTLELGDSALYLCASSNGLAGDRNNQETQYFGPGTRLLVL.

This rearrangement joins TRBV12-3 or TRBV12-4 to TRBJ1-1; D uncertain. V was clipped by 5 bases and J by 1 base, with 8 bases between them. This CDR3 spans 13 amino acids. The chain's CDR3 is CASSLNANTEAFF. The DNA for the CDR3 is TGTGCCAGCAGTCTTAATGCGAACACTGAAGCTTTCTTT.